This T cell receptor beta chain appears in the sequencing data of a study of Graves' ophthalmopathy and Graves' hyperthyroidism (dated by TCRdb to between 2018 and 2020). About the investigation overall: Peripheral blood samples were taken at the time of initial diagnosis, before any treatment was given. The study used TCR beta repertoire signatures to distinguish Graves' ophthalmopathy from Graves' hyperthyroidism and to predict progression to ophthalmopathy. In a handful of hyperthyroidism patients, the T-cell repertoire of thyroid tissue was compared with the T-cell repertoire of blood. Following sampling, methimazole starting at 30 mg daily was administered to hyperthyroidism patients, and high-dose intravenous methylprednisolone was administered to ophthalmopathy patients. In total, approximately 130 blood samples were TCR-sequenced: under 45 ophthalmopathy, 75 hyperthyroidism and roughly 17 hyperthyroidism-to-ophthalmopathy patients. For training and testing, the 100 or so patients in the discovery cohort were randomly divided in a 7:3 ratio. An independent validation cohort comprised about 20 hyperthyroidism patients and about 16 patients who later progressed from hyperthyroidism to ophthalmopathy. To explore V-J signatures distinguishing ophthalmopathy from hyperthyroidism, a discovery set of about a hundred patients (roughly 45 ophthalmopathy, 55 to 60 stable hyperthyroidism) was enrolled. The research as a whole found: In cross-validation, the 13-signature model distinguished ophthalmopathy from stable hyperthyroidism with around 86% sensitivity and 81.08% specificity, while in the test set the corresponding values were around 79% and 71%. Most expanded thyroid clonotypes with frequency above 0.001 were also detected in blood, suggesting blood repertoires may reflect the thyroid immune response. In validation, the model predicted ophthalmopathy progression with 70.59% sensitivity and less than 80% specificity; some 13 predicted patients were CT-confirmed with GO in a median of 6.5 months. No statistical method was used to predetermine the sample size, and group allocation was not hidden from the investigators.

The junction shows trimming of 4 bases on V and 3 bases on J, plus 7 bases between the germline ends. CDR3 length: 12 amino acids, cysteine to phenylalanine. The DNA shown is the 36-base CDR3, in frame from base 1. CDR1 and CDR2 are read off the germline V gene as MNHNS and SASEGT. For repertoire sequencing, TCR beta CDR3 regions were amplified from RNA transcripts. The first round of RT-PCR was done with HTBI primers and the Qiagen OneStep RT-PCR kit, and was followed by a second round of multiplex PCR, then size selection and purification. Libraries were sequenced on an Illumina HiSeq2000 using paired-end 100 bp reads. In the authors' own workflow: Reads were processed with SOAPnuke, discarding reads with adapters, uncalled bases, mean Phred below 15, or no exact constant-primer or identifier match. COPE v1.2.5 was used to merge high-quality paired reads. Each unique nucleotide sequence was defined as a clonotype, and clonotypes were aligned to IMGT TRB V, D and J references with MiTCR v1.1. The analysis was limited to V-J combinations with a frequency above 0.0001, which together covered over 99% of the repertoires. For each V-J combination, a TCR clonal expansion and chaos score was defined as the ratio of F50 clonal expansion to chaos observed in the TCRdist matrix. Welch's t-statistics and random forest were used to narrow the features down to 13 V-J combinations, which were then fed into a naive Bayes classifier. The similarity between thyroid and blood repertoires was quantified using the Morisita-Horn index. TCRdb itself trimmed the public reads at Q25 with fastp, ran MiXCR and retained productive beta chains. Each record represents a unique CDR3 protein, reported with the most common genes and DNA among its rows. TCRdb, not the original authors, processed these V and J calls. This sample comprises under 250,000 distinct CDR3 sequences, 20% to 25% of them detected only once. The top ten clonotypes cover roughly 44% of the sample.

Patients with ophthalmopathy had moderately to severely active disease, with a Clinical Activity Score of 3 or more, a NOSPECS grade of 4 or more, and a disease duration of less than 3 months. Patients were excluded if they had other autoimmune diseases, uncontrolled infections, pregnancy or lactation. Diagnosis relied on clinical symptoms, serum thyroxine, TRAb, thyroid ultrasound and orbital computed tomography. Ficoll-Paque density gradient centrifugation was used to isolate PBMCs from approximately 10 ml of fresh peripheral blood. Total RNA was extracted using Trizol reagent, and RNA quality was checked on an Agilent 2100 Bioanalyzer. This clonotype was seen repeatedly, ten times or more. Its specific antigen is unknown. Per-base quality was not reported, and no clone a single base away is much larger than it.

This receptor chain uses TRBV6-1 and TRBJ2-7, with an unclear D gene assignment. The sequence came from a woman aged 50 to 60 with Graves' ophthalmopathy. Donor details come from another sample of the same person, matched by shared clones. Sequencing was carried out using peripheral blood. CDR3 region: CASSVGFYEQYF. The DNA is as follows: TGTGCCAGCAGTGTTGGGTTCTACGAGCAGTACTTC.